Shown below are 6 T cell receptor beta chains from a single sample sequenced in a study of control samples from healthy donors and cancer patients. TCRdb keeps only in-frame clones here, not all; method: immunoSEQ multiplex PCR. Among under 100,000 clones listed, 80% to 95% were seen once. Sequencing was performed on blood. These receptors all stem from a woman in her 30s in good health.

This chain uses TRBV19 with TRBJ2-3; D remains unclear. This CDR3 contains 15 residues. Germline V CDR1 and CDR2: LNHDA, SQIVND (reference sequence). Trimming pared 10 bases from V and 1 base from J, leaving 18 bases between. The CDR3 loop is CATSPVDLGTDTQYF. CDR3 DNA: TGTGCCACCTCCCCAGTAGATCTCGGCACAGATACGCAGTATTTT. The whole variable domain, remainder taken from reference TRBV19 and TRBJ2-3, is DGGITQSPKYLFRKEGQNVTLSCEQNLNHDAMYWYRQDPGQGLRLIYYSQIVNDFQKGDIAEGYSVSREKKESFPLTVTSAQKNPTAFYLCATSPVDLGTDTQYFGPGTRLTVL.

J is TRBJ2-2 and V is TRBV19; 7 nucleotides line up with TRBD1. V shed 1 base, J shed 1 base, and the junction held 12 bases outside the gene matches. Germline V gene data show CDR1 as LNHDA and CDR2 as SQIVND (reference sequence). The CDR3 covers 19 residues. The CDR3, as DNA: TGTGCCAGTAGTATAGGCCTGGGTAGGGGGCTAAAGAACACCGGGGAGCTGTTTTTT. Its protein product is CASSIGLGRGLKNTGELFF. Drawing the rest from reference TRBV19 and TRBJ2-2, the complete variable domain is DGGITQSPKYLFRKEGQNVTLSCEQNLNHDAMYWYRQDPGQGLRLIYYSQIVNDFQKGDIAEGYSVSREKKESFPLTVTSAQKNPTAFYLCASSIGLGRGLKNTGELFFGEGSRLTVL.

V usage is TRBV9 and J usage is TRBJ1-5, with D possibly being TRBD1 (5 bases). Germline V gene data show CDR1 as SGDLS and CDR2 as YYNGEE. This CDR3 has 15 amino acids. V lost 0 bases and J lost 3, with 10 bases in between. The CDR3 here is CASSVDGHPNQPQHF. The DNA for the CDR3 is TGTGCCAGCAGCGTAGACGGACACCCCAATCAGCCCCAGCATTTT.

The J gene is TRBJ1-2, the V gene TRBV7-9; TRBD1 is a possible D gene (6 bases). V lost 5 bases and J lost 3, with 13 bases in between. Germline loops: CDR1 SEHNR, CDR2 FQNEAQ (reference sequence). This CDR3 has 14 residues. CDR3 protein: CASSRRGRDYGYTF. The CDR3 DNA reads as TGTGCCAGCAGCAGGAGGGGGAGAGACTATGGCTACACCTTC.

This clone was counted only a few times. The chain has TRBV15 and TRBJ1-5; D call uncertain. Trimming left V 0 bases short and J 8 bases short, with 11 bases between. Germline lookup yields CDR1 LNHNV and CDR2 YYDKDF (reference sequence). The CDR3 consists of 14 residues. The CDR3 region is CATSRDRGKEPQHF. DNA for the CDR3: TGTGCCACCAGCAGAGATCGCGGCAAGGAGCCCCAGCATTTT.

V usage is TRBV29-1 and J usage is TRBJ1-4, with 7 bases that match TRBD1. Germline trimming cut 7 bases from V and 5 bases from J; bases unmatched to any gene: 10. CDR1 is SQVTM and CDR2 is ANQGSEA in the germline V gene. The CDR3 has 14 residues. The CDR3 protein is CSALVAGGNEKLFF. DNA of the CDR3: TGCAGCGCCTTGGTTGCAGGGGGAAATGAAAAACTGTTTTTT.